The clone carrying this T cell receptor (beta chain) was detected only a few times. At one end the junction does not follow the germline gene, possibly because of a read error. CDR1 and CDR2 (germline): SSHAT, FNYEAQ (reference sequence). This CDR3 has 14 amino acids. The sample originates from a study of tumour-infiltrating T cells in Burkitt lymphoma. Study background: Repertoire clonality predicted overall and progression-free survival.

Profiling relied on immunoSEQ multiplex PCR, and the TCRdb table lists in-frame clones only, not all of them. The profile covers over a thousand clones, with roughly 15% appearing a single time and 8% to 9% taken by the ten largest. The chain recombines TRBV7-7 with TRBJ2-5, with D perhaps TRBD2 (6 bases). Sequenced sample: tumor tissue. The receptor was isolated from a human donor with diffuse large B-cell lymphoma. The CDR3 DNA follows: TGTGCTAGCAGCTTAGGGACTGTCCAAGAGACCCAGTACTTC. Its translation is CASSLGTVQETQYF.